This passage covers 26 T cell receptor beta chains from one sample sequenced in a study of identifying expanded T cells in peripheral blood (dated by TCRdb to 2018 to 2020). Libraries were prepared through the immunoSEQ multiplex PCR assay. TCRdb mirrors the immuneACCESS table, restricted to in-frame sequences. Some clones are absent from its copies; in checked studies, under half trace to an unresolved V gene, and the reason for the others is unknown. The sample yields 70,000 to 100,000 clones; roughly 86% were counted once. The top ten clonotypes cover roughly 5.3% of the sample. Sequencing was performed on blood. All receptors derive from a person aged 18 to 70 in good health.

This sequence joins TRBV19 and TRBJ2-5, with D uncertain. V dropped 10 bases and J dropped 2 bases, with 14 bases sitting between them. This CDR3 spans 13 amino acids. Germline V gene sequence: CDR1 LNHDA, CDR2 SQIVND (reference sequence). The CDR3 sequence is CATSTSRQETQYF. The CDR3 DNA reads TGTGCCACCAGTACCTCCAGGCAAGAGACCCAGTACTTC.

This chain uses TRBV28 with TRBJ1-2, with 10 bases lining up with TRBD1. With V trimmed by 5 bases and J by 4 bases, 10 bases remained unmatched. The CDR3 runs to 16 residues. The germline V gene has CDR1 MDHEN and CDR2 SYDVKM. CDR3 residues: CASSPTGTGVLYGYTF. The DNA of the CDR3 is TGTGCCAGCAGTCCAACTGGGACAGGGGTACTCTATGGCTACACCTTC.

The rearrangement joins TRBV6-1 to TRBJ2-7; TRBD2 matches 7 bases. Trimming at V came to 7 bases and at J to 1 base, leaving 10 bases not matched to a gene. Germline values: CDR1 MNHNS, CDR2 SASEGT. The CDR3 consists of 15 residues. The CDR3 coding sequence is TGTGCCAGCACGGGGGGACGGGAGGTGTCCTACGAGCAGTACTTC. Translated, it gives CASTGGREVSYEQYF.

The chain is built from TRBV19 and TRBJ1-1, with 7 bases identical to TRBD1. Trimming cost V 10 bases and J 3 bases; bases outside gene matches: 11. The germline V gene has CDR1 LNHDA and CDR2 SQIVND (reference sequence). The CDR3 spans 14 residues. The DNA for the CDR3 is TGTGCCACAGTTTCCCAGGGGGTGGACACTGAAGCTTTCTTT. This encodes CATVSQGVDTEAFF.

V gene TRBV7-9 combines with J gene TRBJ1-5; D uncertain. Germline CDR1 and CDR2: SEHNR and FQNEAQ (reference sequence). There are 12 residues in the CDR3. V was clipped by 0 bases and J by 6 bases, with 3 bases between them. The CDR3 spells CASSLASQPQHF. As DNA, the CDR3 is TGTGCCAGCAGCTTAGCCAGTCAGCCCCAGCATTTT.

The rearrangement links TRBV19 to TRBJ1-2; TRBD1 matches 8 bases. The CDR3 totals 16 residues. The germline gives CDR1 LNHDA, CDR2 SQIVND (reference sequence). V shed 5 bases and J 2 bases; nucleotides not matched to a gene: 10. The CDR3 nucleotides are TGTGCCAGTAGTGCCCCCCGGACAGGGCTAAACTATGGCTACACCTTC. Protein sequence: CASSAPRTGLNYGYTF.

The chain uses TRBV7-6 and TRBJ2-3; the D gene could be TRBD1 or TRBD2 (5 bases each). This CDR3 contains 13 residues. CDR1 is SGHVS, CDR2 FNYEAQ, per germline. With 5 bases removed from V and 6 bases from J, the gap between germline ends came to 12 bases. The DNA of the CDR3 is TGTGCCAGCAGCAGCCTCGGGGCGGATACGCAGTATTTT. Translation: CASSSLGADTQYF.

The rearrangement uses TRBV7-2 and TRBJ2-1; 7 bases agree with TRBD1. The length of the CDR3 is 16 residues. Germline V lookup: CDR1 SGHTA, CDR2 FQGNSA. V lost 5 bases and J lost 4; bases outside the gene matches: 11. The CDR3 DNA reads TGTGCCAGCAGCCTCACAGGGGTTATACTTTACAATGAGCAGTTCTTC. It specifies CASSLTGVILYNEQFF.

The genes are TRBV6-1 and TRBJ1-2; D gene uncertain. V shed 4 bases and J shed 5 bases, with 17 bases lying between them. The CDR3 runs to 15 residues. Germline CDR1 reads MNHNS; CDR2 reads SASEGT. The CDR3 sequence is CASSVGLGGFYGYTF. DNA for the CDR3: TGTGCCAGCAGTGTAGGCCTTGGAGGGTTTTATGGCTACACCTTC.

This clone was picked up a small number of times. The J gene is TRBJ1-5, the V gene TRBV14, with D unresolved. The ends were cut back, 8 bases at V and 1 base at J, with 12 bases in the middle. The CDR3 contains 14 residues. Per the germline V gene, CDR1 is SGHDN and CDR2 is FVKESK. DNA for the CDR3: TGTGCCAGCGGTCCCAGTGCGAGCAATCAGCCCCAGCATTTT. Protein product: CASGPSASNQPQHF.

The chain joins TRBV29-1 to TRBJ1-2; D ambiguous. Germline values: CDR1 SQVTM, CDR2 ANQGSEA. The CDR3 spans 12 residues. Deletions cut 1 base from V and 5 bases from J, with 8 bases between. This chain's CDR3 is CSVEGQLYGYTF. The CDR3 DNA follows: TGCAGCGTTGAAGGGCAGTTATATGGCTACACCTTC.

The genes are TRBV11-2 and TRBJ1-1; D might be TRBD1 (5 bases). V was cut by 1 base and J by 1 base, with 7 bases left in between. The germline V gene has CDR1 SGHAT and CDR2 FQNNGV. The length of the CDR3 is 14 residues. The CDR3 spells CASSLGGRNTEAFF. The DNA of the CDR3 is TGTGCCAGCAGCTTAGGGGGCCGGAACACTGAAGCTTTCTTT. The whole variable domain, filled in from reference TRBV11-2 and TRBJ1-1, reads EAGVAQSPRYKIIEKRQSVAFWCNPISGHATLYWYQQILGQGPKLLIQFQNNGVVDDSQLPKDRFSAERLKGVDSTLKIQPAKLEDSAVYLCASSLGGRNTEAFFGQGTRLTVV.

The chain links TRBV4-2 to TRBJ1-2; 7 bases map to TRBD1. J lost 4 bases, V lost 0 bases, and 11 bases had no gene match. The length of the CDR3 is 17 residues. Germline lookup yields CDR1 LGHNA and CDR2 YNFKEQ. In DNA, the CDR3 is TGTGCCAGCAGCCAAGATGGGGGCAGGGGGGGATCCTATGGCTACACCTTC. Translating gives CASSQDGGRGGSYGYTF.

The rearrangement uses TRBV11-2 and TRBJ1-6; no definite D call. This CDR3 contains 13 residues. Germline V gene data show CDR1 as SGHAT and CDR2 as FQNNGV. Trimming took off 4 bases at V and 9 bases at J, with 10 bases between the two ends. The chain's CDR3 is CASSSVFRSPLHF. The CDR3 region has the DNA TGTGCCAGCAGCTCCGTCTTCCGTTCACCCCTCCACTTT.

CDR3 bases: TGCAGTGCTAGAGACGGAGATACGCAGTATTTT. Translated, it gives CSARDGDTQYF. The rearrangement links TRBV20-1 to TRBJ2-3; D is undetermined. The germline V gene has CDR1 DFQATT and CDR2 SNEGSKA (reference sequence). The CDR3 covers 11 residues. The germline V and J ends were trimmed by 0 bases and 5 bases, with 3 bases remaining between them.

This chain uses TRBV6-5 with TRBJ1-5; D gene ambiguous. This CDR3 spans 14 amino acids. Between the trimmed V and J ends, which lost 8 bases and 10 bases, there was a span of 21 bases. Germline CDR1 MNHEY, CDR2 SVGAGI. CDR3 nucleotides: TGTGCCAGCGGCTTTTCCGGGCCCCAATATCCCCAGCATTTT. It codes for CASGFSGPQYPQHF.

The chain couples TRBV10-3 to TRBJ2-1; TRBD1 is a possible D gene (6 bases). V lost 6 bases, J lost 15 bases, and 18 bases lay in between. Germline V lookup: CDR1 ENHRY, CDR2 SYGVKD. The CDR3 length is 12 residues. This CDR3 reads CAISLSGAARFF. The CDR3 DNA reads TGTGCCATCAGCCTGTCAGGGGCTGCCCGGTTCTTC.

This clone was seen more than once but under ten times. One end of the junction varies from germline; a read error may be responsible. The chain uses TRBV11-3 and TRBJ1-1; D might be TRBD1 (5 bases). Germline V lookup: CDR1 SGHNT, CDR2 YENEEA. This CDR3 has 15 residues. The CDR3 is CASSLGGEPNAEAFF. DNA of the CDR3: TGTGCCAGCAGCTTAGGAGGGGAACCGAACGCTGAAGCTTTCTTT.

V and J are TRBV9 and TRBJ2-3; D remains unclear. Germline V CDR1 and CDR2: SGDLS, YYNGEE. V was trimmed by 3 bases and J by 1 base, leaving 15 bases between them. The CDR3 contains 16 residues. CDR3 residues: CASSAWNTLGTDTQYF. CDR3 nucleotide sequence: TGTGCCAGCAGCGCCTGGAACACCCTAGGCACAGATACGCAGTATTTT.

This rearrangement joins TRBV9 to TRBJ1-2; D possibly corresponds to TRBD1 (6 bases). The V gene's germline CDR1 is SGDLS and CDR2 YYNGEE. The CDR3 length is 14 residues. Trimming removed 3 bases at V and 8 bases at J, with 17 bases between. CDR3 residues: CASSAPSYRVGYTF. The CDR3 bases are TGTGCCAGCAGCGCGCCCTCTTACAGGGTCGGCTACACCTTC.

The genes are TRBV6-6 and TRBJ2-2; 7 bases match TRBD1. V was clipped by 10 bases and J by 3 bases; unmatched bases: 5. This CDR3 spans 13 amino acids. In germline, CDR1 is MNHNY, CDR2 SVGAGI (reference sequence). The CDR3 is CAIRQGHTGELFF. CDR3 nucleotide sequence: TGTGCCATCCGACAGGGCCACACCGGGGAGCTGTTTTTT.

The V and J genes are TRBV5-1 and TRBJ1-1; 9 bases match TRBD1. V gave up 7 bases and J gave up 0 bases; unmatched junction bases: 10. The CDR3 contains 16 residues. Germline lookup yields CDR1 SGHRS and CDR2 YFSETQ. The CDR3 protein is CASRLTGGSLNTEAFF. The CDR3 DNA sequence: TGCGCCAGCCGTCTTACAGGGGGCTCCTTGAACACTGAAGCTTTCTTT.

The genes are TRBV7-9 and TRBJ2-3; a possible D gene is TRBD1 (5 bases). CDR3 size: 16 residues. V gave up 5 bases and J gave up 0 bases, with 15 bases separating them. Germline loops: CDR1 SEHNR, CDR2 FQNEAQ (reference sequence). This CDR3 is CASSRVGQLSTDTQYF. The CDR3 region has the DNA TGTGCCAGCAGCCGCGTTGGACAACTGAGCACAGATACGCAGTATTTT.

The CDR3 protein is CASSVEEGLNTEAFF. CDR3 DNA sequence: TGTGCCAGCAGCGTCGAGGAGGGATTGAACACTGAAGCTTTCTTT. The chain recombines TRBV9 with TRBJ1-1; D gene ambiguous. Trimming removed 2 bases at V and 0 bases at J, with 11 bases between. There are 15 residues in the CDR3. The germline CDR1 and CDR2 sequences are SGDLS and YYNGEE.

The chain uses TRBV7-2 and TRBJ2-3; 9 bases fit TRBD2. Germline CDR1 is SGHTA and CDR2 is FQGNSA. J lost 4 bases, V lost 5 bases, and 10 bases had no gene match. This CDR3 spans 16 amino acids. DNA of the CDR3: TGTGCCAGCAGCGCGAATTTGCGGGGGGGCGCAGATACGCAGTATTTT. This gives the protein CASSANLRGGADTQYF.

The chain couples TRBV19 to TRBJ2-7; D unclear. In germline, CDR1 is LNHDA, CDR2 SQIVND (reference sequence). This CDR3 is 15 amino acids long. V dropped 2 bases and J dropped 0 bases, with 11 bases sitting between them. CDR3 nucleotides: TGTGCCAGTAGTATATTTTCAGAGAGCTCCTACGAGCAGTACTTC. This gives the protein CASSIFSESSYEQYF.